This TCR beta chain was retrieved from a study of graft-versus-host responses after intestinal transplantation. Across the study: All recipients were transplanted with multivisceral, liver-intestinal, or isolated intestinal grafts. Induction using anti-thymocyte globulin, followed by tacrolimus and steroids for 2 to 4 years, was given to all recipients.

Overall study results and limits: GvH clones occurred in recipient marrow; some first appeared in ileum or blood. An association linked early post-transplant HvG declines with peak circulating GvH clone levels.

Method: immunoSEQ multiplex PCR; TCRdb's copy keeps in-frame clones and lacks some. The sample holds tens of thousands of clones, approximately 89% seen once. On this clone: Its antigen is not known.

The J segment lost 9 bases and the V segment lost 5 bases, leaving 9 bases of the junction unmatched. Germline assignment: CDR1 SGHAT and CDR2 FQDESV (reference sequence). The CDR3 covers 16 residues. Sequenced material: unstimulated CD8+ T cells sorted from spleen or lymph node cells, taken before transplant. The rearrangement uses TRBV11-1 and TRBJ2-1, with 14 bases aligning to TRBD2. The receptor's source is a human donor who was the organ donor for an intestinal transplant. In DNA, the CDR3 is TGTGCCAGCAGCCTAAAGGGACTAGCGGGGGAGGGTGAGCAGTTCTTC. Its translation is CASSLKGLAGEGEQFF.